This T cell receptor beta chain was observed in a study of beta chain features in type 1 diabetes. Whole-study results and caveats: Patients and controls would be equally affected if PCR favored shorter templates. TCRB CDR3s were moderately but significantly shorter in Type 1 diabetes patients in all four CD4+ subsets. Insertions at VDJ junctions were less frequent in type 1 diabetes patients. These patients also deleted more nucleotides at the same junctions.

Sequencing targeted expressed TCRB transcripts, as all isolated RNA had been reverse transcribed. The assay was immunoSEQ multiplex PCR, and TCRdb's table has in-frame clones only and misses some. The repertoire holds roughly 160,000 clones, with 6.5% to 10% as singletons. On this clone: The antigen is unknown.

Each sorted fraction was over 98% pure. Losses at the gene ends were 1 base for V and 8 bases for J; bases not matched to a gene: 19. This CDR3 has 20 amino acids. CDR1 and CDR2 from the germline V gene are MNHEY and SMNVEV (reference sequence). The receptor comes from a young woman with type 1 diabetes. Sequencing was carried out using central memory CD4+ T cells from blood. The chain recombines TRBV27 with TRBJ1-6; 8 bases are a match to TRBD1. The CDR3 is CASSLLGIAQDRATHSPLHF. For the CDR3, the DNA is TGTGCCAGCAGTTTATTAGGAATCGCACAGGACAGGGCGACCCATTCACCCCTCCACTTT.